The 15 T cell receptor beta chains given below trace back to one sample, sequenced in a study of T cell responses to AZD1222 COVID-19 vaccine. The data were produced by immunoSEQ multiplex PCR, yet TCRdb's version contains in-frame clones alone and is incomplete. The sample yields some 150,000 clones, under 95% seen once. The sequencing used peripheral blood, collected 28 days after the second AZD1222 dose. All receptors come from an adult who received the AZD1222 COVID-19 vaccine.

The V call is TRBV18, the J call TRBJ1-1; weak D call: TRBD1 (6 bases). V dropped 4 bases and J dropped 1 base, with 13 bases sitting between them. This CDR3 is 15 amino acids long. From germline, CDR1 is KGHSH and CDR2 LQKENI. CDR3 protein: CASSLGGLSNTEAFF. Here the CDR3 DNA reads TGTGCCAGCTCACTGGGGGGGCTCTCGAACACTGAAGCTTTCTTT.

The chain joins TRBV29-1 to TRBJ1-1, with D unclear. CDR1 SQVTM and CDR2 ANQGSEA come from the germline V gene. V lost 4 bases and J lost 1, with 10 bases in between. The CDR3 is 13 amino acids. CDR3 amino acids: CSVGGLSNTEAFF. In DNA, the CDR3 is TGCAGCGTTGGGGGTTTGTCGAACACTGAAGCTTTCTTT.

The genes are TRBV7-2 and TRBJ2-3; 7 bases match TRBD1. J gave up 6 bases and V 5 bases, and 8 bases lay outside the gene matches. CDR1 and CDR2 from the germline V gene are SGHTA and FQGNSA. CDR3 length equals 14 residues. The CDR3, as DNA: TGTGCCAGCAGCCCAGGACGAGGGGGCGATACGCAGTATTTT. Translation: CASSPGRGGDTQYF.

This clone was detected a few times. The chain links TRBV2 to TRBJ1-5; 8 bases map to TRBD1. The CDR3 sequence is 14 residues long. Germline V CDR1 and CDR2: SNHLY, FYNNEI. J was trimmed by 5 bases and V by 6 bases; bases with no gene match: 6. The CDR3 loop reads CASSALTGDQPQHF. The CDR3 DNA reads TGTGCCAGCAGCGCATTGACAGGGGATCAGCCCCAGCATTTT.

The chain couples TRBV30 to TRBJ1-1, with 8 bases lining up with TRBD1. The CDR3 runs 13 residues. The V segment lost 5 bases and the J segment 0 bases; nucleotides outside the gene matches: 2. CDR1 is GTSNPN, CDR2 SVGIG, per germline (reference sequence). DNA for the CDR3: TGTGCCTGGGGGACAGGTTTGAACACTGAAGCTTTCTTT. Translation: CAWGTGLNTEAFF.

The chain employs TRBV6-5 and TRBJ2-7; 8 nucleotides align to TRBD2. Germline trimming cut 6 bases from V and 1 base from J; bases unmatched to any gene: 8. This CDR3 contains 15 residues. Germline V gene sequence: CDR1 MNHEY, CDR2 SVGAGI. CDR3 in DNA: TGTGCCAGCAGCCGCCCCGGGGGGGGATCCTACGAGCAGTACTTC. Its protein is CASSRPGGGSYEQYF.

The chain joins TRBV2 to TRBJ2-3, with D possibly TRBD1 on 6 matching bases. This CDR3 spans 15 amino acids. V dropped 6 bases and J dropped 4 bases, with 17 bases sitting between them. Germline CDR1 and CDR2: SNHLY and FYNNEI. In nucleotides, the CDR3 is TGTGCCAGCAGAGGGCAGGGGACCGCCGCAGATACGCAGTATTTT. Translating gives CASRGQGTAADTQYF. Combining the CDR3 with reference TRBV2 and TRBJ2-3 gives the whole variable domain EPEVTQTPSHQVTQMGQEVILRCVPISNHLYFYWYRQILGQKVEFLVSFYNNEISEKSEIFDDQFSVERPDGSNFTLKIRSTKLEDSAMYFCASRGQGTAADTQYFGPGTRLTVL.

The chain is built from TRBV28 and TRBJ1-5, with 8 positions matching TRBD1. The J segment lost 6 bases and the V segment lost 6 bases, leaving 19 bases of the junction unmatched. The CDR3 extends over 18 amino acids. CDR1 MDHEN and CDR2 SYDVKM come from the germline V gene. CDR3 protein: CASRLKGSTGAAGQPQHF. The DNA of the CDR3 is TGTGCCAGCAGACTGAAAGGCTCGACAGGGGCTGCGGGTCAGCCCCAGCATTTT.

V gene TRBV18 combines with J gene TRBJ2-2; D unclear. Per the germline V gene, CDR1 is KGHSH and CDR2 is LQKENI. This CDR3 has 14 residues. V was clipped by 2 bases and J by 2 bases, with 6 bases between them. The CDR3 region has the DNA TGTGCCAGCTCACCAAAATCCAACACCGGGGAGCTGTTTTTT. Protein: CASSPKSNTGELFF.

This sequence joins TRBV7-9 and TRBJ1-1; tentatively, D is TRBD1 (5 bases). This CDR3 region has 13 residues. The V gene lost 5 bases and the J gene lost 6 bases, with 13 bases spanning the gap. Germline V gene sequence: CDR1 SEHNR, CDR2 FQNEAQ (reference sequence). The CDR3 spells CASSLPGSAEAFF. The CDR3 nucleotides read TGTGCCAGCAGCCTACCAGGGTCCGCTGAAGCTTTCTTT.

V and J are TRBV20-1 and TRBJ2-2, with unresolved D. Per germline, CDR1 DFQATT and CDR2 SNEGSKA (reference sequence). V was clipped by 3 bases and J by 2 bases, with 10 bases between them. CDR3 length equals 14 residues. CDR3 protein: CSASYGFNTGELFF. The CDR3 coding sequence is TGCAGTGCTAGTTACGGTTTCAACACCGGGGAGCTGTTTTTT.

The V call is TRBV5-6, the J call TRBJ2-3, with D unclear. Germline V CDR1 and CDR2: SGHDT, YYEEEE. V shed 0 bases and J shed 4 bases, with 12 bases lying between them. The length of the CDR3 is 15 residues. CDR3 DNA: TGTGCCAGCAGCTTGGAATCCCTCGGCGCAGATACGCAGTATTTT. Its protein is CASSLESLGADTQYF.

The V gene is TRBV18, the J gene TRBJ2-7; TRBD2 matches 7 bases. The V segment lost 3 bases and the J segment 0 bases; nucleotides outside the gene matches: 2. Germline V gene data show CDR1 as KGHSH and CDR2 as LQKENI. This CDR3 comprises 14 residues. The CDR3 nucleotides are TGTGCCAGCTCACCGGGGGGGGGCTCCTACGAGCAGTACTTC. It yields the protein CASSPGGGSYEQYF.

The genes are TRBV19 and TRBJ2-2; no clear D gene. Germline V lookup: CDR1 LNHDA, CDR2 SQIVND (reference sequence). There are 15 residues in the CDR3. V lost 0 bases and J 6 bases, leaving 11 bases between the germline ends. Written as DNA, the CDR3 is TGTGCCAGTAGTATAGACCGCCGGCCCGCCGGGGAGCTGTTTTTT. The encoded protein is CASSIDRRPAGELFF.

This chain joins TRBV6-5 and TRBJ2-5; D ambiguous. The CDR3 has 15 amino acids. Deletions cut 0 bases from V and 2 bases from J, with 10 bases between. Per the germline V gene, CDR1 is MNHEY and CDR2 is SVGAGI. In nucleotides, the CDR3 is TGTGCCAGCAGTTACTCGCGATACGGGCAAGAGACCCAGTACTTC. It encodes CASSYSRYGQETQYF.